This T cell receptor beta chain was sequenced in a study of shared clonotypes between healthy human individuals. Across the whole study: Researchers drew samples from a couple of women and three men aged 18 to 49. Regarding the study as a whole: Relative to memory subsets, naive subsets generally showed larger estimated richness. The sharing of about 5% of naive CD4 clonotypes was seen across a few donors. Non-shared clonotypes showed lower generation probabilities than clonotypes common to all four donors.

Here immunoSEQ multiplex PCR was the method, and the copy in TCRdb shows in-frame clones only, minus some. The sample has roughly 2,000,000 clones; approximately 94% are singletons. In germline, CDR1 is SGHRS, CDR2 YFSETQ. The CDR3 runs 15 residues. Trimming left V 5 bases short and J 4 bases short, with 19 bases between. In regard to this clone: Its cognate antigen is unknown.

Cells designated naive CD8 were CD45RO-negative and were positively selected for CCR7, with terminally differentiated effector memory CD45RA+ cells excluded. The source of this sequence is a man aged 18 to 30 in good health. Material: naive CD8+ T cells sorted from blood. V and J are TRBV5-1 and TRBJ2-7; tentatively, D is TRBD1 (6 bases). This CDR3 is CASSFGRDGTYEQYF. In nucleotides, the CDR3 is TGCGCCAGCAGTTTTGGCCGAGATGGGACATACGAGCAGTACTTC.